This record looks at one TCR beta chain sequence and its context. Per the original data handling: Reference gene primer amplification gave nucleated cell count estimates. The protocol was immunoSEQ multiplex PCR, while the TCRdb copy is restricted to in-frame clones and leaves out a portion. V and J calls and clone size follow that table, whereas D and trimming were derived from the DNA. This table has 230,000 or so clones, around 80% appearing once. These data originate in a study of blood T cell repertoires in COVID-19. For the study at large: Acute and convalescent COVID-19 samples came from the United States, Italy and Spain. Sources were T cells, B-cell-depleted T cells, or PBMCs; the material itself was cDNA or gDNA.

The CDR3 runs 17 residues. V was clipped by 4 bases and J by 4 bases; unmatched bases: 8. The V gene's germline CDR1 is SGHAT and CDR2 FQNNGV. Source material: peripheral blood. The chain couples TRBV11-2 to TRBJ2-3, with 13 bases identical to TRBD2. The clonotype comes from a human donor in a cohort sampled during active COVID-19. The chain's CDR3 is CASSSGLAGVWADTQYF. The CDR3 region has the DNA TGTGCCAGCAGCTCCGGACTAGCGGGAGTCTGGGCAGATACGCAGTATTTT. The variable domain in full, completed from reference TRBV11-2 and TRBJ2-3, reads EAGVAQSPRYKIIEKRQSVAFWCNPISGHATLYWYQQILGQGPKLLIQFQNNGVVDDSQLPKDRFSAERLKGVDSTLKIQPAKLEDSAVYLCASSSGLAGVWADTQYFGPGTRLTVL.